This record concerns one TCR beta chain sequence. The antigen is not known. Macro-dissection enriched premalignant or tumor cells before nucleic acid extraction. This specimen comes from a study of immune evolution from preneoplasia to lung adenocarcinoma. Study results and caveats: Top clone share appeared to fall from AAH through AIS, MIA, adenocarcinoma.

The repertoire was sequenced with immunoSEQ multiplex PCR; TCRdb's copy has only in-frame clones and lacks some. The sample shows 37,000 or so clones, 65% to 75% of them seen only once. Germline loops: CDR1 MNHNY, CDR2 SVGAGI (reference sequence). Trimming stripped 2 bases from V and 2 bases from J, with 9 bases between. The CDR3 totals 15 residues. The sample taken for sequencing was FFPE invasive lung adenocarcinoma tissue. The chain combines TRBV6-6 with TRBJ2-2; D gene uncertain. The sequence came from a person aged 55 to 69 with lung adenocarcinoma. The CDR3 region is CASSYRQVNTGELFF. Written as DNA, the CDR3 is TGTGCCAGCAGTTACCGGCAAGTTAACACCGGGGAGCTGTTTTTT.